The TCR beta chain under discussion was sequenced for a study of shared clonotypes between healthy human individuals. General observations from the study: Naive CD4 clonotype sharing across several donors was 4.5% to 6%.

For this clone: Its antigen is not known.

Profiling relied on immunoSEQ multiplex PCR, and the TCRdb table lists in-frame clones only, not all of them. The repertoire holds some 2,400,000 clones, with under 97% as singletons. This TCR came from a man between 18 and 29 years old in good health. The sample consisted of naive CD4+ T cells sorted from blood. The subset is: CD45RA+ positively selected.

The CDR3 region has the DNA TGCGCCAGCAGCTTGGAAATTTCGAGGGAGCAGTACTTC. Amino acids: CASSLEISREQYF. The gene calls are TRBV5-1 and TRBJ2-7; D gene unclear. The germline V gene has CDR1 SGHRS and CDR2 YFSETQ. Deletions cut 0 bases from V and 7 bases from J, with 11 bases between. This CDR3 comprises 13 residues.